This T cell receptor (beta chain) originates from a study of blood T cell repertoires in COVID-19. Study overall: T cells, B-cell-depleted T cells, or PBMCs provided the cDNA or gDNA that served as material.

Per the original methods: Reference gene primer amplification gave estimated nucleated cell counts. Clones were read by immunoSEQ multiplex PCR, and TCRdb kept only the in-frame ones, dropping some. The DNA was the basis for D and trimming; V, J and clone size are from that table. The sample lists fewer than 200,000 clones; 70% to 90% were seen once. There are 14 residues in the CDR3. Germline V gives CDR1 SNHLY, CDR2 FYNNEI. V dropped 3 bases and J dropped 3; count of bases not matched to a gene: 5. Cohorts were based on clinical histories the participants reported. The genes are TRBV2 and TRBJ2-7; 7 bases are shared with TRBD2. This receptor was taken from a woman aged 45 to 65 who had recovered from COVID-19. Sequenced material: PBMCs or T cells enriched from blood (not recorded which). For the CDR3, the DNA is TGTGCCAGCAGTGACCCGGGGACTAACTACGAGCAGTACGTC. Amino acid sequence: CASSDPGTNYEQYV.